The text below deals with one T cell receptor (beta chain). No cognate antigen has been identified for it. No much larger clone exists at a distance of one base, and base qualities are not known. For this chain, trimming is 2 bases at the V end and 9 bases at the J end, and the number of junction bases without a gene match is 10. The CDR3 numbers 15 residues from cysteine through phenylalanine. Only the CDR3 part of the read is kept: 45 bases, read in frame from the first base. CDR1 is given as LGHDT and CDR2 as YNNKEL, both from the germline V gene (reference sequence). These data originate in a study of blood T cell repertoires in COVID-19 (dated by TCRdb to about 2020). As for the study more broadly: The collaborator samples originated in the United States, Italy and Spain and spanned the acute and convalescent phases of COVID-19. The prospective study material was composed of cDNA or gDNA derived from T cells, B-cell-depleted T cells, or PBMCs. Deeply sampled blood TCRbeta repertoires from subjects exposed to, actively infected with, or recovered from COVID-19 were included in the dataset. The repertoires were released in a freely available public database intended as a resource for research on the immune response to SARS-CoV-2. Samples came from the ongoing ImmuneRACE study (first 160 participants) plus 1,254 subjects from 6 global collaborators. The sample metadata nearly always contained a de-identified subject ID, COVID-19 status, age in years and sex. HLA class I and class II types, where available, came from metadata supplied by the sample provider rather than from assay-based typing.

TCRbeta CDR3 regions were amplified from genomic DNA using the immunoSEQ Assay, a bias-controlled multiplex PCR. Turning to the authors' computational methods: Nucleated cell counts per sample were estimated from amplification of reference gene primers within the assay. To quantify the absolute abundance of each unique TCRbeta CDR3 rearrangement, sequence reads were collapsed and filtered. For each sample, productive Simpson clonality was calculated by taking the square root of Simpson's diversity index across productive rearrangements. TCRdb took this table from immuneACCESS and kept in-frame rearrangements with V and J called. Such tables lack part of the clones; where checked against another copy, unresolved V genes explain under half of the gap, and the rest is unexplained. That table gives V, J and clone size, and the DNA gave D and trimming. This sample lists about 250,000 clones; more than 85% were detected once. Around 0.84% of the sample is taken by the ten largest.

The collaborating institutions used their own protocols to collect whole blood in K2EDTA tubes. Collaborator samples were shipped for TCRbeta analysis as frozen whole blood, isolated PBMCs, or DNA extracted from either sample type. Overall study outcomes, separate from this receptor: How much clinical and demographic metadata was included differed by source and by participant, and the metadata was provided uncurated.

Source material: peripheral blood. The sequence was collected from a man aged 30 to 39 with acute or convalescent COVID-19. The chain is made from TRBV3-1 (or the pseudogene TRBV3-2) and TRBJ2-1, with 7 bases aligning to TRBD2. For the CDR3, the sequence is CASSQPGGRLAEQFF. The DNA sequence reads TGTGCCAGCAGCCAACCGGGGGGTAGATTGGCTGAGCAGTTCTTC.